These 32 T cell receptor beta chains share one sample of origin, sequenced in a study of cytomegalovirus exposure and HLA in healthy donors. Amplification used 60 Vbeta primers and 13 Jbeta primers. Sequencing used immunoSEQ multiplex PCR; TCRdb keeps in-frame clones, though not all of them. The sample holds around 140,000 clones, approximately 82% seen once. Sequences were obtained from PBMCs. These TCRs come from a woman in her sixties or seventies in good health and CMV-seropositive.

This chain uses TRBV2 with TRBJ2-7, with D possibly TRBD2 on 6 matching bases. V dropped 10 bases and J dropped 4 bases, with 20 bases sitting between them. This CDR3 contains 14 residues. In germline, CDR1 is SNHLY, CDR2 FYNNEI. The CDR3 sequence: CAIPKGGAPYEQYF. The CDR3 nucleotides are TGTGCCATCCCGAAGGGAGGAGCCCCATACGAGCAGTACTTC.

The chain combines TRBV5-4 with TRBJ2-3; D ambiguous. The CDR3 is made up of 12 amino acids. The germline CDR1 and CDR2 sequences are SGHNT and YYREEE (reference sequence). The ends were cut back, 4 bases at V and 0 bases at J, with 3 bases in the middle. This chain's CDR3 is CASSPSTDTQYF. The CDR3 DNA reads as TGTGCCAGCAGCCCTAGCACAGATACGCAGTATTTT. The entire variable domain, with the rest obtained from reference TRBV5-4 and TRBJ2-3, is as follows: ETGVTQSPTHLIKTRGQQVTLRCSSQSGHNTVSWYQQALGQGPQFIFQYYREEENGRGNFPPRFSGLQFPNYSSELNVNALELDDSALYLCASSPSTDTQYFGPGTRLTVL.

V is TRBV7-3 and J is TRBJ2-1; perhaps TRBD2 as D (5 bases). The CDR3 sequence is 14 residues long. The V and J ends lost 3 bases and 6 bases respectively, with 12 bases between them. Germline V CDR1 and CDR2: SGHTA, FQGTGA. The CDR3 DNA reads as TGTGCCAGCAGCTTGCGGGCACCTAGCAATGAGCAGTTCTTC. Amino acids: CASSLRAPSNEQFF.

The gene calls are TRBV4-3 and TRBJ2-7, with a possible D match to TRBD1 (6 bases). V was trimmed by 2 bases and J by 2 bases, leaving 10 bases between them. The germline V gene has CDR1 LGHNA and CDR2 YSLEER. CDR3 length: 14 amino acids. For the CDR3, the DNA is TGCGCCAGCAGCCAACTAACAGGGCCCTACGAGCAGTACTTC. Residues: CASSQLTGPYEQYF.

The gene calls are TRBV4-2 and TRBJ2-3; 10 bases agree with TRBD2. CDR1 and CDR2 (germline): LGHNA, YNFKEQ. V lost 0 bases and J lost 11; bases outside the gene matches: 11. This CDR3 is 16 amino acids long. This CDR3 is CASSQDSASGRFLQYF. For the CDR3, the DNA is TGTGCCAGCAGCCAAGATTCGGCTAGCGGGAGATTTTTGCAGTATTTT.

The chain recombines TRBV19 with TRBJ1-1; D is perhaps TRBD1 (6 bases). The CDR3 is 15 amino acids. V was cut by 7 bases and J by 4 bases, with 19 bases left in between. Per germline, CDR1 LNHDA and CDR2 SQIVND (reference sequence). The CDR3 nucleotides read TGTGCCAGTATTGATAGGGGGGGGCAGATCACTGAAGCTTTCTTT. This encodes CASIDRGGQITEAFF.

This chain connects TRBV29-1 to TRBJ2-1; 9 bases agree with TRBD2. With 7 bases clipped from V and 2 bases from J, the junction kept 9 bases outside the gene matches. Germline lookup yields CDR1 SQVTM and CDR2 ANQGSEA. The CDR3 has 15 amino acids. CDR3 protein: CSATEASGTYNEQFF. CDR3 sequence (DNA): TGCAGCGCCACTGAGGCTAGCGGGACCTACAATGAGCAGTTCTTC.

The gene calls are TRBV30 and TRBJ1-2; 7 bases map to TRBD1. Unmatched junction bases numbered 10, after V lost 3 bases and J lost 3 bases. This CDR3 is built from 15 residues. In germline, CDR1 is GTSNPN, CDR2 SVGIG (reference sequence). In DNA, the CDR3 is TGTGCCTGGAGCGTAGGGGACAGCTTATACTATGGCTACACCTTC. This codes for CAWSVGDSLYYGYTF.

This clone was counted only a few times. The J gene is TRBJ2-1, the V gene TRBV7-2; D remains unclear. V was clipped by 0 bases and J by 7 bases, with 10 bases between them. CDR3 length equals 14 residues. Germline V lookup: CDR1 SGHTA, CDR2 FQGNSA. CDR3 protein: CASSLANSPNEQFF. In DNA, the CDR3 is TGTGCCAGCAGCTTAGCGAACAGTCCGAATGAGCAGTTCTTC.

J is TRBJ2-7 and V is TRBV11-1; possibly TRBD1 for D (5 bases). Per germline, CDR1 SGHAT and CDR2 FQDESV (reference sequence). CDR3 length: 13 residues. V lost 3 bases and J 2 bases, leaving 8 bases between the germline ends. The CDR3 here is CASSFPGTYEQYF. The CDR3 nucleotides are TGTGCCAGCAGCTTTCCAGGGACCTACGAGCAGTACTTC. Using reference TRBV11-1 and TRBJ2-7 for the parts outside the CDR3, the full variable domain is EAEVAQSPRYKITEKSQAVAFWCDPISGHATLYWYRQILGQGPELLVQFQDESVVDDSQLPKDRFSAERLKGVDSTLKIQPAELGDSAMYLCASSFPGTYEQYFGPGTRLTVT.

The J gene is TRBJ1-4, the V gene TRBV18; 12 nucleotides match TRBD1. CDR1 and CDR2 from the germline V gene are KGHSH and LQKENI. The CDR3 consists of 15 residues. After removal of 3 bases from V and 5 bases from J, the junction contained 1 base not matched to a gene. The CDR3 DNA sequence: TGTGCCAGCTCACCGGGACAGGGGGCAAATGAAAAACTGTTTTTT. Protein: CASSPGQGANEKLFF.

This chain links TRBV5-1 with TRBJ2-3, with TRBD2 matching over 11 bases. Germline V gene data show CDR1 as SGHRS and CDR2 as YFSETQ. The CDR3 consists of 16 residues. After removal of 3 bases from V and 3 bases from J, the junction contained 6 bases not matched to a gene. The CDR3 loop is CASSSGLAVRTDTQYF. CDR3 in DNA: TGCGCCAGCAGCTCGGGACTAGCGGTAAGAACAGATACGCAGTATTTT.

The chain employs TRBV29-1 and TRBJ1-1; no definite D call. The CDR3 covers 12 residues. V gave up 4 bases and J gave up 1 base, with 7 bases separating them. Germline V CDR1 and CDR2: SQVTM, ANQGSEA. CDR3 region: CSVGGGNTEAFF. The CDR3 DNA is TGCAGCGTTGGAGGCGGGAACACTGAAGCTTTCTTT. Variable domain in full (rest from reference TRBV29-1 and TRBJ1-1): SAVISQKPSRDICQRGTSLTIQCQVDSQVTMMFWYRQQPGQSLTLIATANQGSEATYESGFVIDKFPISRPNLTFSTLTVSNMSPEDSSIYLCSVGGGNTEAFFGQGTRLTVV.

Only a few counts were recorded for this clone. At one of its ends the junction is not consistent with the germline gene, which may arise from a read error. The genes are TRBV7-7 and TRBJ2-7, with D possibly being TRBD2 (5 bases). The CDR3 is made up of 14 amino acids. Looked up from germline, CDR1 is SSHAT and CDR2 is FNYEAQ (reference sequence). The CDR3 region has the DNA TGTGCTAGCAGCTTAGACGGAGCGGCGGGTGAGCAGTACTTC. Protein: CASSLDGAAGEQYF.

This clone was seen just once. The J gene is TRBJ2-7, the V gene TRBV4-3; 8 bases match TRBD1. Per the germline V gene, CDR1 is LGHNA and CDR2 is YSLEER. After removal of 3 bases from V and 2 bases from J, the junction contained 9 bases not matched to a gene. The CDR3 runs to 16 residues. The CDR3 loop is CASSQAWTGSTYEQYF. CDR3 nucleotides: TGCGCCAGCAGCCAGGCCTGGACAGGGTCCACCTACGAGCAGTACTTC.

The chain recombines TRBV11-2 with TRBJ2-7, with TRBD2 matching over 7 bases. The CDR3 is made up of 15 amino acids. J lost 0 bases, V lost 4 bases, and 6 bases had no gene match. Per germline, CDR1 SGHAT and CDR2 FQNNGV. For the CDR3, the DNA is TGTGCCAGCAGCTCCCAAGCGGGGAGCTCCTACGAGCAGTACTTC. Its protein product is CASSSQAGSSYEQYF.

The rearrangement joins TRBV6-6 to TRBJ1-2; D is undetermined. Trimming took 8 bases from V and 7 from J, leaving 11 bases between them. This CDR3 spans 11 amino acids. The V gene's germline CDR1 is MNHNY and CDR2 SVGAGI (reference sequence). Here the CDR3 DNA reads TGTGCCAGCTTCGGTGCGGGTGGCTACACCTTC. This encodes CASFGAGGYTF.

J is TRBJ2-3 and V is TRBV7-9; TRBD2 matches 8 bases. The CDR3 is 18 residues long. Germline V gene sequence: CDR1 SEHNR, CDR2 FQNEAQ (reference sequence). J was trimmed by 0 bases and V by 5 bases; bases with no gene match: 13. Here the CDR3 DNA reads TGTGCCAGCAGCCTTGATCCCCGGGGGGGGGTTAGCACAGATACGCAGTATTTT. Translating gives CASSLDPRGGVSTDTQYF.

The chain is built from TRBV7-9 and TRBJ2-3; 9 bases fit TRBD2. CDR1 and CDR2 (germline): SEHNR, FQNEAQ (reference sequence). V was pared by 3 bases and J by 4 bases, with 5 bases of the junction left unmatched. CDR3 length: 15 residues. The CDR3 sequence: CASSFLAGAADTQYF. The CDR3 coding sequence is TGTGCCAGCAGCTTTTTAGCGGGAGCGGCAGATACGCAGTATTTT.

V is TRBV7-9 and J is TRBJ1-4; 8 positions agree with TRBD1. V was pared by 0 bases and J by 13 bases, with 13 bases of the junction left unmatched. The CDR3 has 16 residues. CDR1 SEHNR and CDR2 FQNEAQ come from the germline V gene (reference sequence). CDR3 residues: CASSLAEYRGEQGLFF. The CDR3 coding sequence is TGTGCCAGCAGCTTAGCGGAGTACAGGGGGGAACAAGGACTGTTTTTT.

V gene TRBV30 combines with J gene TRBJ2-2; no reliable D call. Trimming left V 3 bases short and J 3 bases short, with 11 bases between. Germline V CDR1 and CDR2: GTSNPN, SVGIG (reference sequence). CDR3 length: 14 residues. CDR3 sequence: CAWRPYSHTGELFF. The CDR3 nucleotides are TGTGCCTGGAGACCGTACAGTCACACCGGGGAGCTGTTTTTT. Drawing the rest from reference TRBV30 and TRBJ2-2, the complete variable domain is SQTIHQWPATLVQPVGSPLSLECTVEGTSNPNLYWYRQAAGRGLQLLFYSVGIGQISSEVPQNLSASRPQDRQFILSSKKLLLSDSGFYLCAWRPYSHTGELFFGEGSRLTVL.

V gene TRBV4-2 combines with J gene TRBJ2-7; 8 positions match TRBD2. The CDR3 length is 17 residues. CDR1 and CDR2 from the germline V gene are LGHNA and YNFKEQ. V trimming: 0 bases; J trimming: 3 bases; junction bases outside the gene matches: 10. The DNA of the CDR3 is TGTGCCAGCAGCCAAGAATTCGGCGGGAGGCTCTTCTACGAGCAGTACTTC. Protein product: CASSQEFGGRLFYEQYF.

The chain is built from TRBV4-3 and TRBJ2-7; maybe TRBD2 (5 bases). Trimming stripped 0 bases from V and 7 bases from J, with 7 bases between. Looked up from germline, CDR1 is LGHNA and CDR2 is YSLEER. The CDR3 is 12 residues long. The CDR3 region is CASSQDRREQYF. The CDR3 DNA is TGCGCCAGCAGCCAAGATCGGAGGGAGCAGTACTTC.

The chain couples TRBV15 to TRBJ2-7; the match to TRBD2 covers 16 bases. V shed 1 base, J shed 1 base, and the junction held 1 base outside the gene matches. CDR1 is LNHNV and CDR2 is YYDKDF in the germline V gene (reference sequence). CDR3 length: 17 residues. In DNA, the CDR3 is TGTGCCACCAGCAGAGGGGGACTAGCGGGAGGGTCCTACGAGCAGTACTTC. Amino acids: CATSRGGLAGGSYEQYF.

The chain couples TRBV7-9 to TRBJ2-1, with 9 bases matching TRBD1. J was trimmed by 10 bases and V by 6 bases; bases with no gene match: 13. The CDR3 is 15 residues long. Germline assignment: CDR1 SEHNR and CDR2 FQNEAQ (reference sequence). The CDR3 reads CASSRDRASGVEQFF. Written as DNA, the CDR3 is TGTGCCAGCAGTCGGGACAGGGCATCGGGCGTGGAGCAGTTCTTC.

The chain links TRBV9 to TRBJ2-1; 8 bases are shared with TRBD2. The CDR3 consists of 16 residues. The J segment lost 6 bases and the V segment lost 3 bases, leaving 11 bases of the junction unmatched. CDR1 and CDR2 (germline): SGDLS, YYNGEE. The CDR3 nucleotides are TGTGCCAGCAGCGGACCCGGGACTAGGGGGTTCAATGAGCAGTTCTTC. Amino acids: CASSGPGTRGFNEQFF.

Only a few counts were recorded for this clone. In the same sample, other DNA sequences code for this CDR3. The V and J genes are TRBV5-4 and TRBJ2-3; no clear D gene. The germline gives CDR1 SGHNT, CDR2 YYREEE (reference sequence). V was clipped by 4 bases and J by 1 base, with 16 bases between them. CDR3 length: 16 residues. CDR3 in DNA: TGTGCCAGCAGCGCCGACGGTAAGCTAGGCACAGATACGCAGTATTTT. Amino acid sequence: CASSADGKLGTDTQYF.

This sequence joins TRBV2 and TRBJ2-7; D gene ambiguous. This CDR3 contains 11 residues. Germline V gene data show CDR1 as SNHLY and CDR2 as FYNNEI. V lost 6 bases, J lost 2 bases, and 5 bases lay in between. The CDR3 here is CASRETYEQYF. The CDR3 bases are TGTGCCAGCAGGGAGACCTACGAGCAGTACTTC.

V gene TRBV4-3 combines with J gene TRBJ2-6, with D perhaps matching TRBD1 (5 bases). V was pared by 0 bases and J by 0 bases, with 9 bases between. Germline V gene data show CDR1 as LGHNA and CDR2 as YSLEER. The CDR3 is 17 residues long. This CDR3 reads CASSQEAQGSGANVLTF. In DNA form, the CDR3 reads TGCGCCAGCAGCCAAGAAGCTCAGGGCTCTGGGGCCAACGTCCTGACTTTC.

In this sample, this clone turned up once. The chain is built from TRBV25-1 and TRBJ1-1; D is uncertain. The V gene lost 3 bases and the J gene lost 11 bases, with 13 bases spanning the gap. This CDR3 spans 12 amino acids. CDR1 and CDR2 from the germline V gene are MGHDK and SYGVNS. The CDR3 spells CASSEFGERAFF. CDR3 nucleotide sequence: TGTGCCAGCAGTGAGTTCGGGGAAAGGGCTTTCTTT.

The chain recombines TRBV7-2 with TRBJ2-7, with TRBD2 matching 11 bases. CDR1 and CDR2 from the germline V gene are SGHTA and FQGNSA. This CDR3 has 19 residues. V lost 5 bases, J lost 5 bases, and 20 bases stayed unmatched. This CDR3 is CASSETPGLADRLGDEQYF. In DNA, the CDR3 is TGTGCCAGCAGCGAAACCCCGGGACTAGCGGATCGGCTGGGGGACGAGCAGTACTTC.

V gene TRBV5-1 combines with J gene TRBJ2-5; tentative D call: TRBD1 (6 bases). CDR3 length equals 12 residues. V lost 3 bases and J 5 bases, leaving 8 bases between the germline ends. Per the germline V gene, CDR1 is SGHRS and CDR2 is YFSETQ. The CDR3 reads CASSSRGETQYF. The CDR3 coding sequence is TGCGCCAGCAGCTCCAGGGGCGAGACCCAGTACTTC.